The clone carrying this T cell receptor beta chain was found once. What it recognizes is unknown. These data originate in a study of radiotherapy plus CTLA-4 blockade in lung cancer. Study at large: Objective responses emerged in about 20% of patients, and 31% attained disease control.

Clones were read by immunoSEQ multiplex PCR, and TCRdb kept only the in-frame ones, dropping some. The table shows approximately 69,000 clones, with around 80% occurring only once. Study findings and constraints: Following radiotherapy plus ipilimumab, tumor-derived TCR clones expanded in the blood.

Those patients who had chemo-refractory metastatic non-small-cell lung cancer were given focal radiation along with CTLA-4 blockade through ipilimumab. This clonotype was sampled from a human donor with non-small cell lung cancer who had a complete response to radiotherapy plus ipilimumab. Sequencing was performed on peripheral blood, taken from a patient treated with radiotherapy plus ipilimumab.

The CDR3 bases are TGTGCCAGCAGCCCTCGAAACCCGACAGGTTATAGCAATCAGCCCCAGCATTTT. Amino acid sequence: CASSPRNPTGYSNQPQHF. V is TRBV7-2 and J is TRBJ1-5, with D possibly being TRBD1 (6 bases). Trimming took off 5 bases at V and 0 bases at J, with 20 bases between the two ends. Germline assignment: CDR1 SGHTA and CDR2 FQGNSA. The CDR3 covers 18 residues.